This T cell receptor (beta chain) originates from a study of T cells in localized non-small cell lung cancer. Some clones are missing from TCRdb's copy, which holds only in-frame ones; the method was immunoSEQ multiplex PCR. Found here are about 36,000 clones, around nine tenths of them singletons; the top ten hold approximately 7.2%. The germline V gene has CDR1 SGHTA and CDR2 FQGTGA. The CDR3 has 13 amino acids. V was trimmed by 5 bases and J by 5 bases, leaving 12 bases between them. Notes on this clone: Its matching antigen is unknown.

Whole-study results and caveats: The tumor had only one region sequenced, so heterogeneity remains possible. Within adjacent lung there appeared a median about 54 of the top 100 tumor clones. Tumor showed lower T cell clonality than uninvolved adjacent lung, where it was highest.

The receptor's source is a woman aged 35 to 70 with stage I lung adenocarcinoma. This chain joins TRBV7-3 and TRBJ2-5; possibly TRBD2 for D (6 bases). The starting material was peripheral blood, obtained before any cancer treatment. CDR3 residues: CASSPGTRETQYF. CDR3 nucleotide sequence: TGTGCCAGCAGCCCCGGGACTCGCGAGACCCAGTACTTC. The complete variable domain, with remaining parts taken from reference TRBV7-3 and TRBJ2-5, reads GAGVSQTPSNKVTEKGKYVELRCDPISGHTALYWYRQSLGQGPEFLIYFQGTGAADDSGLPNDRFFAVRPEGSVSTLKIQRTERGDSAVYLCASSPGTRETQYFGPGTRLLVL.